This T cell receptor beta chain stems from a study of CD8+ T cells in alopecia areata. The wider study: For treated patients, severity scores reflected the percentage of scalp area affected.

The treatment denotes: oral pan-JAK inhibitor, 5-10 mg twice daily. Those with alopecia areata gave lesional scalp punch biopsies and peripheral blood. Sorted out of PBMCs were CD4+ T cells and CD8+ T cells. The V gene's germline CDR1 is SGHNT and CDR2 YENEEA. The CDR3 runs 13 residues. The junction had 9 bases not matched to a gene; V was cut back by 5 bases and J by 15 bases. Reverse transcription of extracted RNA yielded cDNA, which provided the sequencing template. Clones were read by immunoSEQ multiplex PCR, and TCRdb kept only the in-frame ones, dropping some. The table records fewer than 250,000 clones, around two fifths of them present only once.

The receptor's source is a human donor with alopecia areata. Sequencing was performed on CD4+ T cells sorted from blood, taken at roughly week 38, from a patient treated with tofacitinib. This sequence joins TRBV11-3 and TRBJ2-1, with TRBD1 matching 11 bases. CDR3 sequence: CASSPGTGGTAFF. CDR3 nucleotide sequence: TGTGCCAGCAGCCCCGGGACAGGGGGTACCGCGTTCTTC.